The sample holds a few counts of the clone carrying this T cell receptor (beta chain). Semi-nested PCR with Nested Universal Primer A followed constant-region reverse priming of full-length variable regions. TCRdb re-called the 5' RACE reads through MiXCR, storing one row per CDR3 protein. The table includes tens of thousands of distinct CDR3 sequences, 28% detected once. The memory fraction was CD4+CD45RO+CD25- cells. The CDR3 has 15 residues. Trimming took 6 bases from V and 0 from J, leaving 12 bases between them. The sequence was collected from a female donor with breast cancer. The sequenced material came from tumor-infiltrating memory CD4+ T cells sorted from the breast tumor. Subset denoted: memory CD4+ T cells, CD4+CD45RO+CD25-. This chain connects TRBV12-3 or TRBV12-4 to TRBJ1-3; D unresolved. The DNA of the CDR3 is TGTGCCAGCAGCGAATATTTGAGCTCTGGAAACACCATATATTTT. It translates to CASSEYLSSGNTIYF.